These 3 T cell receptor beta chains share one sample of origin, sequenced in a study of blood T cell repertoires in COVID-19. The protocol was immunoSEQ multiplex PCR, while the TCRdb copy is restricted to in-frame clones and leaves out a portion. In the table there are 85,000 to 95,000 clones, about nine tenths of which are singletons. The source material was peripheral blood. Receptors originate from a man aged 55 to 70 with COVID-19, enrolled during active disease.

This clone came up a few times. The genes are TRBV7-2 and TRBJ1-1, with 8 positions matching TRBD1. The CDR3 runs to 15 residues. CDR1 is SGHTA, CDR2 FQGNSA, per germline. V was clipped by 3 bases and J by 6 bases; unmatched bases: 9. Written as DNA, the CDR3 is TGTGCCAGCAGCTTCGCGACAGGGGAGGTCTCTGAAGCTTTCTTT. Protein: CASSFATGEVSEAFF. The entire variable domain, with the rest obtained from reference TRBV7-2 and TRBJ1-1, is as follows: GAGVSQSPSNKVTEKGKDVELRCDPISGHTALYWYRQSLGQGLEFLIYFQGNSAPDKSGLPSDRFSAERTGGSVSTLTIQRTQQEDSAVYLCASSFATGEVSEAFFGQGTRLTVV.

The chain links TRBV4-2 to TRBJ2-7; 16 bases line up with TRBD2. This CDR3 region has 16 residues. Per germline, CDR1 LGHNA and CDR2 YNFKEQ. V shed 0 bases and J 6 bases; nucleotides not matched to a gene: 2. The CDR3 bases are TGTGCCAGCAGCCAAGACGGGACTAGCGGGAGGGCCGAGCAGTACTTC. This codes for CASSQDGTSGRAEQYF.

This rearrangement joins TRBV5-1 to TRBJ2-7, with 8 bases identical to TRBD1. Germline CDR1 SGHRS, CDR2 YFSETQ. V trimming: 3 bases; J trimming: 7 bases; junction bases outside the gene matches: 15. The CDR3 contains 16 residues. The CDR3 sequence is CASSWTRTGLRDEQYF. The CDR3 DNA reads TGCGCCAGCAGCTGGACCCGGACAGGGTTAAGGGATGAGCAGTACTTC.